A selection of T cell receptor beta chains follows, all from one sample in a study of blood T cell repertoires in COVID-19. Here immunoSEQ multiplex PCR was the method, and the copy in TCRdb shows in-frame clones only, minus some. Of hundreds of thousands of clones detected, around 88% appear once; the ten largest clones hold just over 7%. The sequenced material came from peripheral blood. The receptors derive from a woman aged 60-75 years with COVID-19, enrolled during active disease. CDR3s include the opening cysteine and the closing phenylalanine or tryptophan. D genes are given only for firm matches. Not all rows give a size; the values are once, few, many and, for expanded clones, a class.

V	J	D	size	DNA	CDR3
TRBV9	TRBJ1-5	NA	NA	TGTGCCAGCAGCGTAGGAATGAGTCAGCCCCAGCATTTT	CASSVGMSQPQHF
TRBV24-1	TRBJ1-2	NA	once	TGTGCCACCAGTGACCCGGACAGAAACTATGGCTACACCTTC	CATSDPDRNYGYTF
TRBV6-4	TRBJ1-1	NA	NA	TGTGCCAGCAGTGATACATCCAGGATGAACACTGAAGCTTTCTTT	CASSDTSRMNTEAFF
TRBV2	TRBJ2-7	TRBD2	once	TGTGCCATTCGGACTAGCGGGAACTACGAGCAGTACTTC	CAIRTSGNYEQYF
TRBV19	TRBJ2-7	NA	NA	TGTGCCAGTAGTATATATAGGACAGCCGTCTCCGAGCAGTACTTC	CASSIYRTAVSEQYF
TRBV5-1	TRBJ2-3	TRBD2	NA	TGCGCCAGCAGCCCGGGACTAGCGGGGGTCACAGATACGCAGTATTTT	CASSPGLAGVTDTQYF
TRBV19	TRBJ1-5	TRBD1	NA	TGTGCCAGTAGGACGGGACAGGGTACTCAGCCCCAGCATTTT	CASRTGQGTQPQHF
TRBV7-2	TRBJ2-3	NA	NA	TGTGCCGTCAGCTCTAGCACAGATACGCAGTATTTT	CAVSSSTDTQYF
TRBV10-1	TRBJ2-7	TRBD1	NA	TGCGCCAGCAGTGCGAGGGGGCGGATATGCGAGCAGTACTTC	CASSARGRICEQYF
TRBV5-6	TRBJ2-3	TRBD2	NA	TGTGCCAGCAGCTTGGAACGGGGGGGGCCGACAGATACGCAGTATTTT	CASSLERGGPTDTQYF
TRBV27	TRBJ2-7	NA	NA	TGTGCCAGCAGTTTGGGGCCACCCACGTCCTACGAGCAGTACTTC	CASSLGPPTSYEQYF
TRBV5-4	TRBJ1-2	NA	NA	TGTGCCAGCAGCTTCCTTCACAGTAACTATGGCTACACCTTC	CASSFLHSNYGYTF
TRBV2	TRBJ2-7	TRBD1	NA	TGTGCCAGCAGGCGGGACAGGAACTACGAGCAGTACTTC	CASRRDRNYEQYF
TRBV11-2	TRBJ1-2	TRBD1	NA	TGTGCCAGCAGCTCACCGGGACAGGGGCTTAGGTATGGCTACACCTTC	CASSSPGQGLRYGYTF
TRBV5-6	TRBJ2-7	TRBD1	NA	TGTGCCAGCAGCCAGGGACAGGGTGCTCCGAGGGAGCAGTACTTC	CASSQGQGAPREQYF
TRBV5-4	TRBJ1-1	TRBD1	NA	TGTGCCAGCAGCTTGTTGACAGGGACAGCTTTCTTT	CASSLLTGTAFF
TRBV4-3	TRBJ2-5	NA	NA	TGCGCCAGCAGCCAAGGGTGGGCGTCACCCCAAGAGACCCAGTACTTC	CASSQGWASPQETQYF
TRBV7-9	TRBJ2-1	TRBD2	few	TGTGCCAGCAGCGAGCTAGCGGGACAAACAGGCAATGAGCAGTTCTTC	CASSELAGQTGNEQFF
TRBV7-2	TRBJ2-3	TRBD2	NA	TGTGCCAGCAGCTCGGGACTAGCGGGACCCGAAACAGATACGCAGTATTTT	CASSSGLAGPETDTQYF
TRBV2	TRBJ2-3	NA	NA	TGTGCCAGCAGTGAATGGGGGGCAGATACGCAGTATTTT	CASSEWGADTQYF
TRBV7-3	TRBJ2-1	TRBD2	NA	TGTGCCAGCAGCTCAAGACTAGCGGGCTCCTACAATGAGCAGTTCTTC	CASSSRLAGSYNEQFF
TRBV5-1	TRBJ2-7	TRBD2	NA	TGCGCCAGCAGCTTGGAAGTAGGCGGGGGGCCCTACGAGCAGTACTTC	CASSLEVGGGPYEQYF
TRBV7-8	TRBJ2-7	NA	once	TGTGCCAGCAGCCACAGGGAAGACGAGCAGTACTTC	CASSHREDEQYF
TRBV21-1	TRBJ1-2	NA	NA	TGTGCCAGCAGCAAAGTGCGACAGAACTATGGCTACACCTTC	CASSKVRQNYGYTF
TRBV21-1	TRBJ1-2	NA	NA	TGTGCCAGCAGCAGCACTGGGGGCCCGGGACGGAGTTATGGCTACACCTTC	CASSSTGGPGRSYGYTF
TRBV6-1	TRBJ2-1	TRBD2	NA	TGTGCCAGCAGTGTTGCCGGACTAGCGGGGGGGCCGGGCAATGAGCAGTTCTTC	CASSVAGLAGGPGNEQFF
TRBV28	TRBJ1-4	NA	NA	TGTGCCAGCAGTTTTTTAGCAGGGATCCGTGAAAAACTGTTTTTT	CASSFLAGIREKLFF
TRBV3-1/TRBV3-2	TRBJ1-3	NA	NA	TGTGCCAGCAGCCAAGATACCCAGGTTGTTCGAAACACCATATATTTT	CASSQDTQVVRNTIYF
TRBV15	TRBJ2-7	NA	NA	TGTGCCACCAGCAGAGATGGGCAGGGTCTCTACGAGCAGTACTTC	CATSRDGQGLYEQYF
TRBV7-9	TRBJ2-3	NA	NA	TGTGCCAGCAGCTTAGCGTCGGATACGCAGTATTTT	CASSLASDTQYF
TRBV7-9	TRBJ2-7	TRBD1	many	TGTGCCAGCAGCTTGGAGGCCGGGACAGGGTCCCGCGACGAGCAGTACTTC	CASSLEAGTGSRDEQYF
TRBV19	TRBJ1-5	TRBD1	NA	TGTGCCAGTACCGGACAGGGTTTGCGTCAGCCCCAGCATTTT	CASTGQGLRQPQHF
TRBV7-6	TRBJ2-5	TRBD2	NA	TGTGCCAGCAGCCTCGGGACTAGCGGCTACCAAGAGACCCAGTACTTC	CASSLGTSGYQETQYF
TRBV7-2	TRBJ2-1	TRBD2	NA	TGTGCCAGCAGCTTCCGGCGGGGGGGTGGTGAGCAGTTCTTC	CASSFRRGGGEQFF
TRBV5-1	TRBJ1-3	TRBD1	NA	TGCGCCAGCAGCTTGGTAGGACAGGGGGCGCGAGGAAACACCATATATTTT	CASSLVGQGARGNTIYF
TRBV11-3	TRBJ2-7	TRBD1	NA	TGTGCCAGCAGCTTGTCCGGGACAGGTTACGAGCAGTACTTC	CASSLSGTGYEQYF
TRBV6-1	TRBJ2-7	NA	NA	TGTGCCAGCAGTGAAGCCCGGCAAGCGGCCTATTACGAGCAGTACTTC	CASSEARQAAYYEQYF
TRBV5-1	TRBJ1-2	NA	NA	TGCGCCAGCAGCTTGGAAGGGGCAGGGTATGGCTACACCTTC	CASSLEGAGYGYTF
TRBV15	TRBJ2-3	TRBD2	NA	TGTGCCACCAGCCCCGGGGGGGCCGGGGCTACGCAGTATTTT	CATSPGGAGATQYF
TRBV21-1	TRBJ1-2	NA	NA	TGTGCCAGCAGCCCCCAAGGAGGATCTTATGGCTACACCTTC	CASSPQGGSYGYTF
TRBV5-5	TRBJ2-2	NA	few	TGTGCCAGCAGCTTGAGGGGGATTCGCGGCACCGGGGAGCTGTTTTTT	CASSLRGIRGTGELFF
TRBV2	TRBJ2-6	NA	NA	TGTGCCAGCAGCTCCGACGGGGGCTCTGGGGCCAACGTCCTGACTTTC	CASSSDGGSGANVLTF
TRBV19	TRBJ2-2	TRBD2	NA	TGTGCCAGTAGTACCTCCCGGGGGGTCAACACCGGGGAGCTGTTTTTT	CASSTSRGVNTGELFF
TRBV5-6	TRBJ1-3	NA	NA	TGTGCCAGCAGCTCCCCCCTGGGGGCTTGGGGAAACACCATATATTTT	CASSSPLGAWGNTIYF
TRBV6-5	TRBJ2-7	TRBD1	NA	TGTGCCAGCAGTTACTCATTAACAGGGGCCTACGAGCAGTACTTC	CASSYSLTGAYEQYF
TRBV5-1	TRBJ2-3	NA	NA	TGCGCCAGCAGCTTGAACGGGTTTACAGATACGCAGTATTTT	CASSLNGFTDTQYF
TRBV10-3	TRBJ1-6	TRBD1	NA	TGTGCCATCAGACCTGGACAGGCCTCACCCCTCCACTTT	CAIRPGQASPLHF
TRBV6-6	TRBJ1-6	NA	NA	TGTGCCAGCAGTGACAGGCCCCATTCACCCCTCCACTTT	CASSDRPHSPLHF
TRBV19	TRBJ1-5	TRBD1	once	TGTGCCAGTAATAAAAATTTGGGACAGGGGACCCAGCCCCAGCATTTT	CASNKNLGQGTQPQHF
TRBV7-2	TRBJ1-5	TRBD1	NA	TGTGCCAGCAGCTCCGGGACAGGGGTCATGAGCAATCAGCCCCAGCATTTT	CASSSGTGVMSNQPQHF
TRBV14	TRBJ1-2	NA	once	TGTGCCAGCAGCCAAGATATGCCGGTAAACTATGGCTACACCTTC	CASSQDMPVNYGYTF
TRBV9	TRBJ1-4	NA	NA	TGTGCCAGCAGCGGTTCAGTTGCAACTAATGAAAAACTGTTTTTT	CASSGSVATNEKLFF
TRBV29-1	TRBJ2-7	TRBD1	once	TGCAGCGCACAGGGGGCCGCTAGCTCCTACGAGCAGTACTTC	CSAQGAASSYEQYF